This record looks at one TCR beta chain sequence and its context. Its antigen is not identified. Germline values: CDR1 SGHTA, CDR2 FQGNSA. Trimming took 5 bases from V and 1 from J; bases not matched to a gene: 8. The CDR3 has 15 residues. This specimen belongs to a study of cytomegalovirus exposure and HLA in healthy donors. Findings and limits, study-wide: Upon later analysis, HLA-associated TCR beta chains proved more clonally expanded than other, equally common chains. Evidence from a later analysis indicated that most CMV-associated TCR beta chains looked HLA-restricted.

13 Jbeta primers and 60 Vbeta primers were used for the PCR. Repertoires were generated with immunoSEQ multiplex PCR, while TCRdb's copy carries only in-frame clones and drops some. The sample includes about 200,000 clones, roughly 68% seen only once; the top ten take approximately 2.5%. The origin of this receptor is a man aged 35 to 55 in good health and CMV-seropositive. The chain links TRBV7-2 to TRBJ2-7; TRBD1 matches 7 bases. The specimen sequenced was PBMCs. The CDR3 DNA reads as TGTGCCAGCAGCACTTACAGGGGCGTTTCCTACGAGCAGTACTTC. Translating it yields CASSTYRGVSYEQYF.